This T cell receptor beta chain was identified during a study of cytomegalovirus exposure and HLA in healthy donors (TCRdb year 2017). A note on the overall study: According to an earlier analysis of 587 of the donors, roughly 180 million T cells yielded 120 million or so unique TCR beta sequences and less than 300 Gb of sequence data. An early release covering over 500 HLA-typed donors comprised 300 to 350 gigabases of sequencing data and 85 million to 100 million unique TCR sequences. The genetic ancestry cluster associated with self-reported Caucasian donors included 80% to 90% of the approximately 400 genotyped donors. The study aimed to test whether signatures of past pathogen exposure could be identified by cataloging public T cell receptors. The study used immunosequencing to profile the T cell repertoires of 666 subjects and linked those repertoires to cytomegalovirus serostatus. Besides the first cohort of under 700 subjects, a separate validation cohort made up of 90 to 150 different subjects was used. The study combined high-throughput TCR immunosequencing, statistical association of individual TCRs with disease status, and machine learning to predict cytomegalovirus infection status. In a later analysis, previously published TCR beta repertoires from several hundred donors were re-analyzed and high-resolution HLA genotyping was added so that TCR occurrence patterns could be studied. Rather than using new phenotypic data, the later analysis identified candidate immune exposures from TCR beta sequences and from how often those sequences occurred across donors. To decide whether each TCR beta V gene segment behaved as functional or pseudogenic, an earlier analysis of some 600 of the donors relied on high-throughput TCR beta sequencing. Donor age, sex, ethnicity and CMV serostatus were compiled together with the repertoire data. A later genetic analysis took genome-wide SNP genotypes for 398 of the 666 donors and used that subset as a discovery cohort. All discovery cohort repertoires had been generated using a single sequencing platform. Both class I and class II loci were covered by HLA typing, at four-digit resolution. The number of donors typed differed by locus, with about 629-640 for A, B, C, DRB1 and DQB1, 522 for DQA1, over 600 for DPA1, and some 450 for DPB1. Four or five DR-DQ haplotypes were handled as single units for association and clustering because linkage in the cohort was strong. Among 300 to 500 genotyped donors of the cohort, an average of around 250,000 unique TCR beta nucleotide sequences was sequenced per donor, of which 15% to 20% were non-productive. The research as a whole found: In a later genetic analysis, a missense DCLRE1C variant was associated with V-gene and J-gene trimming of TCR beta chains, and the association was replicated in an independent cohort. Three of the identified cytomegalovirus-associated TCR beta chains were confirmed in vitro to be specific for cytomegalovirus antigens. According to a later analysis, most CMV-associated TCR beta chains appeared to be HLA-restricted, and the HLA associations seemed to be driven largely by CMV exposure. About 17 rarely observed V segments, including chromosome 9 orphons, were excluded from the earlier analysis of just under 600 of the donors because counts were too low. A later analysis found that TCR association rates varied across HLA loci, with DRB1 alleles showing the most associated TCRs and HLA-C alleles the fewest. The classifier was reported to diagnose cytomegalovirus status with high specificity and sensitivity in both the original cohort and the validation cohort. A group of highly shared sequence variants was considered likely to be a technical artifact of the sequencing pipeline. In a later analysis, HLA-associated TCR beta chains were found to be more clonally expanded and to have lower generation probabilities than equally common non-associated chains. According to the authors, the approach could potentially be generalized to other disease states and immunological phenotypes. In a later analysis, some 17,000 TCR beta sequences were associated with specific HLA alleles at a false discovery rate of 0.05. Linkage disequilibrium might explain the correlated functional status among segregating V segments, but an unknown experimental factor could not be excluded. Assigning TCR associations to individual alleles was difficult when HLA alleles, especially DR and DQ, strongly co-occurred. Because the 87-base-pair reads could not distinguish some IMGT-functional V segments, including TRBV6-2 and TRBV6-3, those segments were excluded. Sequencing depth was assumed to be roughly uniform across donors in the presence/absence analyses, though that assumption may not hold. In an earlier analysis of 587 of the donors, most TCR beta V segments appeared in productive rearrangements about 87% or about 30% of the time, broadly matching IMGT annotations. This cohort had only TCR beta chains sequenced, and the lack of alpha or paired-chain data limited which features could be detected. A further reported finding was that TCR beta sequences accurately predicted the HLA-A and HLA-B alleles for most subjects in the first cohort. The study gave a list of some 150 TCR beta chains associated with cytomegalovirus. CMV serostatus was the only immune exposure information available for the cohort. According to a later analysis, parvovirus B19, influenza, CMV and Epstein-Barr virus appeared linked to several top co-occurrence clusters. Because some donors lacked HLA typing at each locus, the association tests relied only on the typed subset. According to a later genetic analysis, donors in an Asian-associated ancestry cluster had fewer N-insertions in productive TCRs than the roughly 660-donor mean. While some public TCRs were present in many individuals, most TCR sequences turned up only very rarely across donors.

Of note for this clone: What antigen it recognizes has not been identified. Per-base qualities were not stored, and no clone one base away is much larger.

The cohort was made up of around 720 healthy bone marrow donors. Cohort members were all nominally healthy when sampled, although unrecorded immune exposures were likely present. The donor was CMV seropositive and belonged to the group of 250 to 300 seropositive cohort members. Every donor gave a peripheral blood sample, and the peripheral blood mononuclear cells from that sample were used for TCR beta sequencing. Genomic DNA was extracted from the blood cell samples with the Qiagen DNeasy Blood Extraction Kit. Receptor amplification or capture employed the immunoSEQ multiplex PCR assay. For the multiplex PCR, a mixture combining 60 forward primers for TCR Vbeta segments and 13 reverse primers for TCR Jbeta segments was used. Amplification of the CDR3 region of rearranged TCR beta genes was performed with a multiplex PCR assay on genomic DNA. The Illumina HiSeq System was used to sequence the amplified TCR beta libraries as 87-base-pair reads. The original pipeline was this. A later analysis tallied 75 million to 95 million unique TCR beta chains across the 600 to 700 repertoires, and approximately 11 million of those chains were shared by two or more donors. Raw reads were error-corrected and collapsed into unique sequences with a nearest-neighbor algorithm that merged closely related sequences to remove PCR and sequencing errors. To assign V, D and J gene segments, CDR3 sequences were aligned to IMGT reference sequences. For a sequence to be retained, at least a six-nucleotide match to both a V gene segment and a J gene segment was required. A rearrangement counted as productive if the CDR3 had no stop codons and remained in frame with V and J, and every other rearrangement counted as non-productive. Following IMGT convention, CDR3 was defined as the stretch from the second conserved V-encoded cysteine up to the conserved J-encoded phenylalanine. Sequences without an unambiguous match to a single V gene segment were excluded from the earlier analysis of 450 to 650 of the donors. In an earlier analysis of more than 500 of the donors, a V segment was called functional when productive rearrangements were above 56.7%, and segregating when the standard deviation between donors exceeded 5%. A statistical classification framework was built to diagnose cytomegalovirus status from the catalog of TCR beta chain sequences. In a later analysis, TCR nucleotide sequences were compared against IMGT/GENE-DB human TR gene sequences so that V and J genes could be assigned. The TCRdist pipeline was used in a later analysis to assign CDR3 sequences and most-parsimonious VDJ recombination scenarios. A later analysis defined each TCR beta chain by its CDR3 amino acid sequence plus V-gene family, and excluded reads lacking a unique V-gene family. To address suspected cross-contamination and a sequencing artifact, a later analysis removed over 500 highly shared, low-generation-probability nucleotide sequences. A later analysis calculated a clonal expansion index for each public chain from normalized within-repertoire ranks of inferred template counts. In a later analysis, generation probabilities were computed using a VDJ recombination model fitted to out-of-frame rearrangements, and the results were checked against IGoR. A later analysis scored TCR-TCR, TCR-HLA and TCR-CMV co-occurrence with hypergeometric tests, applying a repertoire-size bias correction to TCR pairs. In a later analysis, false discovery rates were estimated by permuting HLA or CMV assignments 20 times. In a later analysis, co-occurring TCRs were grouped with DBSCAN, and TCRdist sequence similarity was added when clustering was performed within HLA-allele-positive subsets. Repertoires with fewer than 30,000 or more than 120,000 public chains were left out of co-occurrence clustering, as were four to six repertoires with anomalous nucleotide sharing. TCRdb carries this immuneACCESS record with in-frame sequences only. Its versions omit some clonotypes, under half of them owing to an unresolved V gene in the studies checked, with the rest unexplained. V, J and clone size derive from that table, while D and trimming were established from the DNA sequence. Present in this sample are around 95,000 clones, about four fifths of which were seen just once. Clones ranked in the top ten supply approximately 4% of the sample.

Trimming removed 4 bases from V and 3 bases from J; the gene matches leave 6 bases unexplained. Looking up the germline V gene yields CDR1 MDHEN and CDR2 SYDVKM. From cysteine to phenylalanine, the CDR3 is 17 amino acids long. Just CDR3 DNA is preserved here, 51 bases in frame from base 1. Material: PBMCs. The rearrangement joined TRBV28 to TRBJ2-2, and TRBD2 matches 12 of the central bases. The receptor was derived from a woman aged 40 to 49 in good health and CMV-seropositive. The DNA sequence is TGTGCCAGCAGTTCCAGACTAGCGGGAGACCACACCGGGGAGCTGTTTTTT. The encoded protein is CASSSRLAGDHTGELFF.